This is a list of T cell receptor beta chains from one sample in a study of beta chain features in type 1 diabetes. Generated by immunoSEQ multiplex PCR, the TCRdb table keeps only in-frame clones and is missing some. The data contain hundreds of thousands of clones, 13% of them singletons. The source material was naive CD4+ T cells from blood. These receptors came from a young man with type 1 diabetes. Both conserved end residues are part of each CDR3. A D gene is named only where the DNA matches it firmly. Clone size is stated in some rows and not others, as once, few, many or a class when expanded.

TRBV7-8,TRBJ2-2,TRBD2,-,TGTGCCAGCAGCTTAGACGGGGGGACCGGGGAGCTGTTTTTT,CASSLDGGTGELFF
TRBV7-2,TRBJ1-4,TRBD1,-,TGTGCCAGCAGCCTTCAGGGGGCTAAGGCTAATGAAAAACTGTTTTTT,CASSLQGAKANEKLFF
TRBV29-1,TRBJ2-7,-,few,TGCAGCGTTGGTAGGGGGACCTCCTACGAGCAGTACTTC,CSVGRGTSYEQYF
TRBV9,TRBJ2-1,TRBD2,-,TGTGCCAGCAGCGTTACTAGCGGGGGTTACAATGAGCAGTTCTTC,CASSVTSGGYNEQFF
TRBV10-3,TRBJ1-2,TRBD1,few,TGTGCCATCAACTCGGACAGGGGCAAGGAAGGCTACACCTTC,CAINSDRGKEGYTF
TRBV2,TRBJ2-5,-,few,TGTGCCAGCAGCCCCGGGAGACAAGAGACCCAGTACTTC,CASSPGRQETQYF
TRBV5-1,TRBJ2-1,TRBD1,few,TGCGCCAGCAGCTCTCGGGACAGGGAAGGTGAGCAGTTCTTC,CASSSRDREGEQFF
TRBV9,TRBJ2-7,-,few,TGTGCCAGCAGCGTAGTGGCAGGAGAGCAGTACTTC,CASSVVAGEQYF
TRBV30,TRBJ1-1,-,-,TGTGCCTGGAGTGAACAGCCAGTCGGTGCTTTCTTT,CAWSEQPVGAFF
TRBV11-1,TRBJ2-5,-,-,TGTGCCAGCAGCTCTAGACAACAAGAGACCCAGTACTTC,CASSSRQQETQYF
TRBV11-2,TRBJ2-3,TRBD2,few,TGTGCCAGCAGCTTAGACACACTCGGGAGGGTGGGCACAGATACGCAGTATTTT,CASSLDTLGRVGTDTQYF
TRBV14,TRBJ2-1,-,-,TGTGCCAGCAGCCAAAGAGCGGGTGGTGAGCAGTTCTTC,CASSQRAGGEQFF
TRBV30,TRBJ2-1,-,few,TGTGCCTGGAGTGGAGGGACTGGATACAATGAGCAGTTCTTC,CAWSGGTGYNEQFF
TRBV27,TRBJ2-4,TRBD1,few,TGTGCCAGCAGTTTATCATCCGGGACAGGGGAAGCCAAAAACATTCAGTACTTC,CASSLSSGTGEAKNIQYF
TRBV6-5,TRBJ1-2,-,-,TGTGCCAGCAGTTACTCGACGGGGGCCATCGATGGCTACACCTTC,CASSYSTGAIDGYTF
TRBV6-5,TRBJ2-3,TRBD2,-,TGTGCCAGCAGTTACGAGGGTCTAGCGGGGTTAGATACGCAGTATTTT,CASSYEGLAGLDTQYF
TRBV5-6,TRBJ2-1,-,-,TGTGCCAGCAGCTTGGCCACTAGTGGTTGGAATGAGCAGTTCTTC,CASSLATSGWNEQFF
TRBV2,TRBJ2-3,-,-,TGTGCCCGCGGCGGGCCAGATACGCAGTATTTT,CARGGPDTQYF
TRBV7-6,TRBJ2-2,TRBD2,-,TGTGCCAGCAGCCCACTGGGAGGGGCTGGCACCGGGGAGCTGTTTTTT,CASSPLGGAGTGELFF
TRBV18,TRBJ2-7,-,few,TGTGCCAGCTCACCAGGGAACTACGAGCAGTACTTC,CASSPGNYEQYF
TRBV6-5,TRBJ2-7,TRBD2,-,TGTGCCAGCAGTCTGCGGACTAGCGGGGTCTACGAGCAGTACTTC,CASSLRTSGVYEQYF
TRBV30,TRBJ2-7,TRBD1,few,TGTGCCTGGAGGGGAACAGGGGACGGGTCCTACGAGCAGTACTTC,CAWRGTGDGSYEQYF
TRBV6-5,TRBJ1-1,-,few,TGTGCCAGCAGTTCAGACAGAATGAACACTGAAGCTTTCTTT,CASSSDRMNTEAFF
TRBV5-4,TRBJ1-4,-,few,TGTGCCAGCAGCTTGGCCGAGGGAAAACTGTTTTTT,CASSLAEGKLFF
TRBV6-5,TRBJ1-3,-,-,TGTGCCAGTTCACAGGGACCCCTAGCCGGAAACACCATATATTTT,CASSQGPLAGNTIYF
TRBV30,TRBJ1-6,-,-,TGTGCCTGGAGTGTAGGAGGGAGGAATTCACCCCTCCACTTT,CAWSVGGRNSPLHF
TRBV11-2,TRBJ2-7,-,-,TGTGCCAGCAGCTTAGCCTCACACCCCGGGCAGTACTTC,CASSLASHPGQYF
TRBV28,TRBJ2-2,-,-,TGTGCCAGCAGTCCTTCAGGGAAGAACACCGGGGAGCTGTTTTTT,CASSPSGKNTGELFF
TRBV7-2,TRBJ2-5,TRBD2,few,TGTGCCAGCAGCTTAGTTGGTAGCGGGGCCTTACAAGAGACCCAGTACTTC,CASSLVGSGALQETQYF
TRBV27,TRBJ2-6,TRBD1,-,TGTGCCAGCAGTCCGGGACAGGGGGCGCATGGGGCCAACGTCCTGACTTTC,CASSPGQGAHGANVLTF
TRBV7-9,TRBJ2-5,TRBD2,-,TGTGCCAGCAGCCCCATACTAGCGGGGGGACAAGAGACCCAGTACTTC,CASSPILAGGQETQYF
TRBV6-6,TRBJ1-1,TRBD1,-,TGTGCCAGCAGTTCAGGACAGGAGTTTTTGAACACTGAAGCTTTCTTT,CASSSGQEFLNTEAFF
TRBV7-3,TRBJ2-1,-,few,TGTGCCAGCAGCCGGAAAGGGGGTTACAATGAGCAGTTCTTC,CASSRKGGYNEQFF
TRBV29-1,TRBJ2-5,-,few,TGCAGCGTTGAAGGCCCTCAGACTCGAAAAGAGACCCAGTACTTC,CSVEGPQTRKETQYF
TRBV6-5,TRBJ1-1,-,few,TGTGCCAGCAGTTACTCTGGCACCACTGAAGCTTTCTTT,CASSYSGTTEAFF
TRBV30,TRBJ1-4,-,-,TGTGCCTGGGCTAGGGGCTTTAATGAAAAACTGTTTTTT,CAWARGFNEKLFF
TRBV5-1,TRBJ2-5,-,few,TGCGCCAGCAGCTTAGGACGGAGCCAAGAGACCCAGTACTTC,CASSLGRSQETQYF
TRBV21-1,TRBJ1-1,-,-,TGTGCCAGCAGCAAAGAAGGAACTGAAGCTTTCTTT,CASSKEGTEAFF
TRBV4-2,TRBJ2-3,-,few,TGTGCCAGCAGCCAAGAATCAGATACGCAGTATTTT,CASSQESDTQYF
TRBV9,TRBJ1-2,TRBD1,-,TGTGCCAGCAGCGTCTTCCGACAGGGATGGGGCTACACCTTC,CASSVFRQGWGYTF
TRBV7-9,TRBJ1-1,-,-,TGTGCCAGCAGCCCGACCTTGGTTAGGGGCACTGAAGCTTTCTTT,CASSPTLVRGTEAFF
TRBV29-1,TRBJ1-2,-,-,TGCAGCGTTCCACAGCTCCTAGGCGGCTACACCTTC,CSVPQLLGGYTF
TRBV7-9,TRBJ1-1,TRBD1,-,TGTGCCAGCAGCTCGGACAGGGTCGGGGACACTGAAGCTTTCTTT,CASSSDRVGDTEAFF
TRBV7-2,TRBJ2-1,-,few,TGTGCCAGCAGCCCCCGACTAGAGCAGTTCTTC,CASSPRLEQFF
TRBV5-4,TRBJ2-1,-,few,TGTGCCAGCAGCTTGCCAACGACAGTCCCTAACAATGAGCAGTTCTTC,CASSLPTTVPNNEQFF
TRBV2,TRBJ1-2,-,-,TGTGCCACCCAGCCTAACTATGGCTACACCTTC,CATQPNYGYTF
TRBV15,TRBJ1-4,TRBD1,-,TGTGCCACCAGCAGAGGAACCCCCGGGACAGGGGAGGAAAAACTGTTTTTT,CATSRGTPGTGEEKLFF
TRBV11-2,TRBJ1-1,TRBD1,few,TGTGCCAGCAGCACGCGGATGACAGGGGCCACTGAAGCTTTCTTT,CASSTRMTGATEAFF
TRBV30,TRBJ2-7,-,-,TGTGCCTGGAGTAGAGGGGGGAGCTCCTACGAGCAGTACTTC,CAWSRGGSSYEQYF
TRBV25-1,TRBJ1-2,-,few,TGTGCCAGCAGTGAATATAGGGGGTCTAACTATGGCTACACCTTC,CASSEYRGSNYGYTF
TRBV7-3,TRBJ1-3,-,-,TGTGCCAGCAGCCCTCATTCTGGAAACACCATATATTTT,CASSPHSGNTIYF
TRBV7-6,TRBJ1-6,TRBD1,-,TGTGCCAGCAGCTTAGATGCAGGGGGGAATTCACCCCTCCACTTT,CASSLDAGGNSPLHF
TRBV2,TRBJ1-5,-,few,TGTGCCAGCGTGGGCTTAAATCAGCCCCAGCATTTT,CASVGLNQPQHF
TRBV5-1,TRBJ2-1,-,-,TGCGCCACCAAGAGGGGAAACAATGAGCAGTTCTTC,CATKRGNNEQFF
TRBV25-1,TRBJ1-5,-,few,TGTGCCAGCAGTGGTCTAGGGCAGGGCAATCAGCCCCAGCATTTT,CASSGLGQGNQPQHF
TRBV10-3,TRBJ2-3,TRBD2,few,TGTGCCACCTATACAAGCGGGGGGAACACAGATACGCAGTATTTT,CATYTSGGNTDTQYF
TRBV20-1,TRBJ1-1,-,-,TGCAGTGCCCACGGCCAGACTGAAGCTTTCTTT,CSAHGQTEAFF
TRBV9,TRBJ2-7,TRBD2,-,TGTGCCAGCAGCGTAGGCAGCGGGGGGGCCTACGAGCAGTACTTC,CASSVGSGGAYEQYF
TRBV5-4,TRBJ2-1,TRBD2,-,TGTGCCAGCAGCTTGGCCGGGGGGACGCTTTACAATGAGCAGTTCTTC,CASSLAGGTLYNEQFF
TRBV5-1,TRBJ2-3,-,few,TGCGCCAGCAGCTTTGCAGATACGCAGTATTTT,CASSFADTQYF